Presented here are 28 T cell receptor beta chains from one specimen sequenced in a study of control samples from healthy donors and cancer patients. Some clones are missing from TCRdb's copy, which holds only in-frame ones; the method was immunoSEQ multiplex PCR. In the table there are some 110,000 clones, around 89% of which are singletons. What was sequenced was blood. These receptors all come from a woman between 65 and 79 years old in good health.

CDR3 region: CASSPDSNTGELFF. In nucleotides, the CDR3 is TGCGCCAGCAGCCCGGACAGCAACACCGGGGAGCTGTTTTTT. The rearrangement links TRBV5-1 to TRBJ2-2; perhaps TRBD1 as D (6 bases). V was shortened by 4 bases and J by 2 bases, with 9 bases between the two germline ends. Germline V gives CDR1 SGHRS, CDR2 YFSETQ. The CDR3 spans 14 residues.

J is TRBJ1-1 and V is TRBV7-3; TRBD1 matches at 8 bases. Germline V CDR1 and CDR2: SGHTA, FQGTGA. This CDR3 has 18 amino acids. V shed 0 bases and J 4 bases; nucleotides not matched to a gene: 13. CDR3 sequence: CASSLTVAGGDHPTEAFF. The CDR3 coding sequence is TGTGCCAGCAGCTTAACAGTCGCAGGGGGCGATCATCCCACTGAAGCTTTCTTT. Full variable domain (remainder filled in from reference TRBV7-3 and TRBJ1-1): GAGVSQTPSNKVTEKGKYVELRCDPISGHTALYWYRQSLGQGPEFLIYFQGTGAADDSGLPNDRFFAVRPEGSVSTLKIQRTERGDSAVYLCASSLTVAGGDHPTEAFFGQGTRLTVV.

The chain links TRBV4-3 to TRBJ1-2, with 9 positions matching TRBD1. Unmatched junction bases numbered 8, after V lost 1 base and J lost 8 bases. Germline V gene data show CDR1 as LGHNA and CDR2 as YSLEER. This CDR3 is built from 15 residues. The CDR3 region is CASSQGGQGFLGYTF. The CDR3 DNA sequence: TGCGCCAGCAGCCAAGGGGGACAGGGATTCTTGGGCTACACCTTC.

This sequence joins TRBV4-2 and TRBJ2-2, with TRBD2 matching 12 bases. The CDR3 is 16 residues long. Germline values: CDR1 LGHNA, CDR2 YNFKEQ. The V and J ends lost 3 bases and 7 bases, in that order; junction bases with no gene match: 6. The CDR3 DNA sequence: TGTGCCAGCAGCCAGACTAGCGGGGGAAGGGGCGGGGAGCTGTTTTTT. Translating it yields CASSQTSGGRGGELFF.

The chain couples TRBV29-1 to TRBJ2-4; 7 positions agree with TRBD1. The CDR3 runs 15 residues. The J segment lost 2 bases and the V segment lost 4 bases, leaving 8 bases of the junction unmatched. Germline lookup yields CDR1 SQVTM and CDR2 ANQGSEA. In DNA, the CDR3 is TGCAGCGTTGGGGGACAGTCGGGGTCCAAAAACATTCAGTACTTC. Encoded protein: CSVGGQSGSKNIQYF.

This rearrangement joins TRBV3-1 (or the pseudogene TRBV3-2) to TRBJ2-3, with D possibly being TRBD1 or TRBD2 (5 bases each). CDR3 size: 13 residues. Between the trimmed V and J ends, which lost 4 bases and 3 bases, there was a span of 8 bases. Germline V gene data show CDR1 as LGHDT and CDR2 as YNNKEL (reference sequence). CDR3 protein: CASSRDVTDTQYF. For the CDR3, the DNA is TGTGCCAGCAGCCGGGACGTTACAGATACGCAGTATTTT.

The V call is TRBV5-4, the J call TRBJ2-1; a weak D match, TRBD1 (6 bases). The CDR3 runs to 18 residues. Looked up from germline, CDR1 is SGHNT and CDR2 is YYREEE (reference sequence). V was clipped by 0 bases and J by 0 bases, with 16 bases between them. This CDR3 is CASSLATGADSSYNEQFF. In nucleotides, the CDR3 is TGTGCCAGCAGCTTGGCCACGGGCGCGGACAGCTCCTACAATGAGCAGTTCTTC.

The J gene is TRBJ2-5, the V gene TRBV27; 15 bases line up with TRBD2. Germline CDR1 MNHEY, CDR2 SMNVEV (reference sequence). The trim removed 8 bases at V and 7 bases at J, leaving 11 bases unmatched. The CDR3 totals 16 residues. This chain's CDR3 is CASSPGTSGGWGTQYF. The DNA for the CDR3 is TGTGCCAGCTCTCCGGGGACTAGCGGGGGGTGGGGGACCCAGTACTTC.

The table lists this clone with a count of one. The CDR3 loop reads CASSVGTGGYEQYF. In DNA form, the CDR3 reads TGTGCCAGCAGTGTGGGGACAGGTGGCTACGAGCAGTACTTC. This sequence joins TRBV2 and TRBJ2-7, with 8 bases aligning to TRBD1. Germline CDR1 SNHLY, CDR2 FYNNEI. The V gene end was trimmed by 4 bases and the J gene end by 3 bases; junction bases not matched to a gene: 5. CDR3 length: 14 residues.

This chain joins TRBV4-3 and TRBJ2-2, with D unclear. This CDR3 spans 14 amino acids. Trimming pared 1 base from V and 5 bases from J, leaving 8 bases between. Germline CDR1 reads LGHNA; CDR2 reads YSLEER. The CDR3 region is CASSQAPGTGELFF. As DNA, the CDR3 is TGCGCCAGCAGCCAAGCCCCAGGTACCGGGGAGCTGTTTTTT.

The chain carries TRBV5-1 and TRBJ1-4; 9 nucleotides line up with TRBD1. Germline CDR1 reads SGHRS; CDR2 reads YFSETQ. This CDR3 spans 14 amino acids. Trimming took 4 bases from V and 5 from J; bases not matched to a gene: 3. CDR3 region: CASSRGQGNEKLFF. The CDR3 bases are TGCGCCAGCAGCCGTGGACAGGGGAATGAAAAACTGTTTTTT.

This clone showed up just a few times. This sequence joins TRBV7-3 and TRBJ1-5; TRBD1 matches 7 bases. Germline CDR1 reads SGHTA; CDR2 reads FQGTGA. CDR3 length: 14 residues. The J segment lost 2 bases and the V segment lost 4 bases, leaving 2 bases of the junction unmatched. The CDR3: CASSSTGGNQPQHF. In DNA, the CDR3 is TGTGCCAGCAGCTCCACAGGGGGCAATCAGCCCCAGCATTTT.

This chain uses TRBV10-3 with TRBJ1-1; 7 bases fit TRBD1. V lost 4 bases to trimming and J lost 1 base; unmatched junction nucleotides: 0. Germline V gives CDR1 ENHRY, CDR2 SYGVKD. There are 13 residues in the CDR3. In DNA form, the CDR3 reads TGTGCCATCAGTGGACAGGGGAACACTGAAGCTTTCTTT. This gives the protein CAISGQGNTEAFF.

This clone was counted once. Here the CDR3 reads CASSLVGQVYNEQFF. The CDR3 DNA sequence: TGTGCCAGCAGCTTAGTAGGTCAGGTGTACAATGAGCAGTTCTTC. The chain carries TRBV11-2 and TRBJ2-1, with D uncertain. Trimming stripped 1 base from V and 4 bases from J, with 11 bases between. Germline V CDR1 and CDR2: SGHAT, FQNNGV. The CDR3 runs 15 residues.

The chain couples TRBV11-3 to TRBJ2-1; 8 bases fit TRBD1. The V gene's germline CDR1 is SGHNT and CDR2 YENEEA. V lost 1 base and J lost 5; bases outside the gene matches: 7. The CDR3 totals 16 residues. CDR3 bases: TGTGCCAGCAGCTTAGGTGGGACAGGAGTGAACAATGAGCAGTTCTTC. It translates to CASSLGGTGVNNEQFF.

V usage is TRBV7-2 and J usage is TRBJ2-7, with 8 bases lining up with TRBD1. This CDR3 is built from 12 residues. Germline lookup yields CDR1 SGHTA and CDR2 FQGNSA. The J segment lost 12 bases and the V segment lost 10 bases, leaving 14 bases of the junction unmatched. CDR3 coding DNA: TGTGCCAACAACGGGATCTGGACAGGGCTGTACTTC. Translating gives CANNGIWTGLYF.

The chain is built from TRBV21-1 and TRBJ2-5. TRBV21-1 constitutes a pseudogene. The CDR3 is 11 residues long. CDR3 in amino acids: CASRPRETQYF. CDR3 bases: TGTGCCAGCAGACCCCGAGAGACCCAGTACTTC.

Comments on this clone: One junction end disagrees with the germline gene, perhaps due to a read error. The V gene is TRBV12-5, the J gene TRBJ2-1; 12 nucleotides line up with TRBD2. Germline loops: CDR1 LGHNT, CDR2 FRNRAP. There are 12 residues in the CDR3. Written as DNA, the CDR3 is TGTGCTAGTGGCCCCCTAGCGGGGGGGGGTCTCTTC. Protein sequence: CASGPLAGGGLF.

The chain employs TRBV10-1 and TRBJ2-1; D possibly corresponds to TRBD2 (5 bases). V was shortened by 1 base and J by 0 bases, with 10 bases between the two germline ends. This CDR3 is built from 16 residues. Germline assignment: CDR1 WNHNN and CDR2 SYGVQD (reference sequence). The CDR3 sequence: CASSEYGGSSYNEQFF. CDR3 nucleotides: TGCGCCAGCAGTGAGTATGGCGGGTCCTCCTACAATGAGCAGTTCTTC.

The chain uses TRBV29-1 and TRBJ2-7, with 8 nucleotides matching TRBD2. V lost 5 bases, J lost 6 bases, and 9 bases stayed unmatched. This CDR3 is 13 amino acids long. Germline assignment: CDR1 SQVTM and CDR2 ANQGSEA. CDR3: CSVSGPGGGEQYF. The CDR3 bases are TGCAGCGTTTCCGGACCCGGGGGGGGCGAGCAGTACTTC.

The chain is built from TRBV5-1 and TRBJ1-1; no clear D. Trimming stripped 0 bases from V and 4 bases from J, with 10 bases between. Germline V gene data show CDR1 as SGHRS and CDR2 as YFSETQ. The CDR3 consists of 14 residues. Written as DNA, the CDR3 is TGCGCCAGCAGCTTGGTAGGGATCCCCACTGAAGCTTTCTTT. This encodes CASSLVGIPTEAFF.

J is TRBJ1-2 and V is TRBV24-1; tentatively, D is TRBD1 (5 bases). The V gene lost 2 bases and the J gene lost 1 base, with 7 bases spanning the gap. Per germline, CDR1 KGHDR and CDR2 SFDVKD. This CDR3 spans 14 amino acids. CDR3 region: CATSDWDLNYGYTF. CDR3 in DNA: TGTGCCACCAGTGATTGGGACCTTAACTATGGCTACACCTTC.

The CDR3 DNA reads TGTGCCACCAGTGACCAGACAGTTCAAGAGACCCAGTACTTC. Protein product: CATSDQTVQETQYF. The chain combines TRBV24-1 with TRBJ2-5; TRBD1 is a possible D gene (5 bases). V lost 4 bases and J 2 bases, leaving 10 bases between the germline ends. This CDR3 has 14 residues. The germline V gene encodes CDR1 KGHDR and CDR2 SFDVKD.

This sequence joins TRBV6-6 and TRBJ2-3; tentatively, D is TRBD1 or TRBD2 (6 bases each). With 2 bases removed from V and 4 bases from J, the gap between germline ends came to 16 bases. The CDR3 consists of 16 residues. CDR1 is MNHNY, CDR2 SVGAGI, per germline (reference sequence). The CDR3 bases are TGTGCCAGCAGTTACGGGGGGCGCGGAACCCCAGATACGCAGTATTTT. Its translation: CASSYGGRGTPDTQYF.

The rearrangement links TRBV21-1 to TRBJ1-1. TRBV21-1 is described as a pseudogene. The CDR3 length is 14 residues. CDR3 protein: CASSKRPEVTEAFF. The CDR3 region has the DNA TGTGCCAGCAGCAAACGTCCGGAAGTCACTGAAGCTTTCTTT.

The CDR3 loop is CSVVEGIGNQPQHF. DNA for the CDR3: TGCAGCGTTGTCGAGGGAATCGGCAATCAGCCCCAGCATTTT. The rearrangement links TRBV29-1 to TRBJ1-5; unclear D gene. CDR1 SQVTM and CDR2 ANQGSEA come from the germline V gene. This CDR3 comprises 14 residues. The ends were cut back, 4 bases at V and 2 bases at J, with 12 bases in the middle.

The genes are TRBV5-6 and TRBJ2-7; TRBD2 aligns across 10 bases. The CDR3 is 15 residues long. V was clipped by 4 bases and J by 3 bases; unmatched bases: 7. CDR1 is SGHDT and CDR2 is YYEEEE in the germline V gene. This chain's CDR3 is CASSPSGGADYEQYF. CDR3 nucleotide sequence: TGTGCCAGCAGCCCAAGCGGGGGGGCCGACTACGAGCAGTACTTC.

The chain employs TRBV7-9 and TRBJ2-5; 12 nucleotides line up with TRBD2. The CDR3 extends over 16 amino acids. The trim removed 2 bases at V and 5 bases at J, leaving 6 bases unmatched. Germline assignment: CDR1 SEHNR and CDR2 FQNEAQ (reference sequence). This CDR3 reads CASSLPSGGAGETQYF. CDR3 nucleotide sequence: TGTGCCAGCAGCTTACCTAGCGGGGGGGCCGGGGAGACCCAGTACTTC.